This paragraph covers one T cell receptor beta chain sequence. As yet, its antigen is unknown. This sample is part of a study of T cells in localized non-small cell lung cancer. Study observations and caveats: Heterogeneity cannot be ruled out, as sequencing used one tumor region only. Median around 56 top-100 tumor clones were shared with paired adjacent lung. Among the tissues sampled, uninvolved adjacent lung had the highest T cell clonality, above tumor. Density of T cells in blood, when higher, went with longer overall survival.

The protocol was immunoSEQ multiplex PCR, while the TCRdb copy is restricted to in-frame clones and leaves out a portion. The repertoire holds tens of thousands of clones, 86% seen once, with about 4.8% in the top ten. The ends were cut back, 5 bases at V and 8 bases at J, with 16 bases in the middle. This CDR3 comprises 13 residues. CDR1 and CDR2 from the germline V gene are SGHRS and YFSETQ. The receptor's source is a woman aged 40-70 years with stage I lung adenocarcinoma. The material sequenced was peripheral blood, taken before any cancer treatment. The rearrangement uses TRBV5-1 and TRBJ1-1, with D perhaps matching TRBD1 (6 bases). CDR3 loop: CASRDSPLSEAFF. The CDR3 bases are TGCGCCAGCAGGGACAGCCCTCTTTCCGAAGCTTTCTTT. The full variable domain, rest sourced from reference TRBV5-1 and TRBJ1-1, is KAGVTQTPRYLIKTRGQQVTLSCSPISGHRSVSWYQQTPGQGLQFLFEYFSETQRNKGNFPGRFSGRQFSNSRSEMNVSTLELGDSALYLCASRDSPLSEAFFGQGTRLTVV.